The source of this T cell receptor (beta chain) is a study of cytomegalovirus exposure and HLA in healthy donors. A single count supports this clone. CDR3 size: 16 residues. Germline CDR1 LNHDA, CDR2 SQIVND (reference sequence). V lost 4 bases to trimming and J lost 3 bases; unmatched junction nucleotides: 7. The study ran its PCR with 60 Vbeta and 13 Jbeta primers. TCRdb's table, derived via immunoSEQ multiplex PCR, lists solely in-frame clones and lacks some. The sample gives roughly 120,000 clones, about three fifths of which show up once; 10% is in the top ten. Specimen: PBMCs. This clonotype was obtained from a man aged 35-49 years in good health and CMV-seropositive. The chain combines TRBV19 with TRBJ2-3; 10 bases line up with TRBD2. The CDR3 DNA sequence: TGTGCCAGTAGTACCAATCTAGCGGGAGATACAGATACGCAGTATTTT. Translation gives CASSTNLAGDTDTQYF.